The present TCR beta chain was sequenced within a study of blood T cell repertoires in COVID-19. Generated by immunoSEQ multiplex PCR, the TCRdb table keeps only in-frame clones and is missing some. The sample holds about 380,000 clones; 85% are singletons and the top ten take 3.5% to 4%. CDR3 length: 14 residues. CDR1 is MDHEN, CDR2 SYDVKM, per germline. The ends were cut back, 6 bases at V and 5 bases at J, with 17 bases in the middle. The sequence derives from a woman aged 18-29 years with acute or convalescent COVID-19. The V and J genes are TRBV28 and TRBJ2-7, with D possibly matching TRBD1 (6 bases). The sample taken for sequencing was peripheral blood. In DNA, the CDR3 is TGTGCCAGCAGCCCTCCCCTAGCAGGGGACGAGCAGTACTTC. The encoded protein is CASSPPLAGDEQYF. Based on the CDR3 plus reference TRBV28 and TRBJ2-7, the full variable domain is DVKVTQSSRYLVKRTGEKVFLECVQDMDHENMFWYRQDPGLGLRLIYFSYDVKMKEKGDIPEGYSVSREKKERFSLILESASTNQTSMYLCASSPPLAGDEQYFGPGTRLTVT.